This entry lists 28 T cell receptor beta chains sequenced from one sample in a study of neurological immune-mediated disorders. Time point specified: longitudinal time-point 2. From the 5' RACE reads, TCRdb called clonotypes with MiXCR, one entry per CDR3 protein. The sample consists of about 33,000 distinct CDR3 sequences, about 13% of them appearing once. Material: PBMCs. Receptor source: a woman aged 40 to 50 in good health.

This clonotype occurred many times. This sequence joins TRBV29-1 and TRBJ2-5, with TRBD2 matching over 7 bases. Germline CDR1 SQVTM, CDR2 ANQGSEA. V lost 6 bases, J lost 2 bases, and 6 bases stayed unmatched. The CDR3 runs to 13 residues. CDR3 sequence reads: CSVPGRGQETQYF. DNA for the CDR3: TGCAGCGTCCCCGGGCGGGGGCAAGAGACCCAGTACTTC.

In its sample, this clonotype was seen a few times. The chain joins TRBV2 to TRBJ1-4; D unresolved. The CDR3 has 15 residues. The V end was cut by 2 bases, the J end by 7 bases, with 14 bases between. Germline V gene lookup returns CDR1 SNHLY and CDR2 FYNNEI. The CDR3 here is CASSEILGAGEKLFF. The CDR3 nucleotides read TGTGCCAGCAGTGAAATTTTGGGTGCTGGTGAAAAACTGTTTTTT.

This clonotype was seen ten or more times. The CDR3 loop is CASRDQTGISYEQYF. The CDR3 DNA follows: TGTGCCAGCAGGGACCAGACAGGGATCTCCTACGAGCAGTACTTC. This chain joins TRBV2 and TRBJ2-7; 7 nucleotides agree with TRBD1. The CDR3 loop spans 15 amino acids. V dropped 6 bases and J dropped 0; count of bases not matched to a gene: 8. Germline values: CDR1 SNHLY, CDR2 FYNNEI.

Comments on this clonotype: This sequence may be a read error, since a much larger clone differs from it by one base. CDR3 nucleotides: TGCAGTGCTAGATCCGGGACCGAAAGTTACGAGCAGTACTTC. Protein: CSARSGTESYEQYF. This chain connects TRBV20-1 to TRBJ2-7; either TRBD1 or TRBD2 may supply D (5 bases each). The V end lost 2 bases, the J end lost 4 bases, and 15 bases lay between the germline ends. The CDR3 length is 14 residues. Germline CDR1 reads DFQATT; CDR2 reads SNEGSKA (reference sequence).

The table lists this clonotype with many counts. This chain uses TRBV18 with TRBJ2-1; unclear D gene. V was trimmed by 3 bases and J by 4 bases, leaving 7 bases between them. This CDR3 comprises 13 residues. The V gene's germline CDR1 is KGHSH and CDR2 LQKENI. CDR3 region: CASSPTAYNEQFF. CDR3 nucleotides: TGTGCCAGCTCACCTACAGCTTACAATGAGCAGTTCTTC.

This clonotype was detected a few times. The genes are TRBV25-1 and TRBJ1-2; weak D call: TRBD1 (5 bases). This CDR3 contains 12 residues. CDR1 is MGHDK and CDR2 is SYGVNS in the germline V gene. The V gene lost 1 base and the J gene lost 13 bases, with 13 bases spanning the gap. CDR3 bases: TGTGCCAGCAGTGAATTATCGGGGGATGTCACCTTC. Protein product: CASSELSGDVTF.

The sample holds many counts of this clonotype. The chain joins TRBV5-1 to TRBJ1-2; D possibly corresponds to TRBD1 (5 bases). V was pared by 7 bases and J by 8 bases, with 18 bases between. Germline-derived CDR1 and CDR2 are SGHRS and YFSETQ. The CDR3 runs to 13 residues. This CDR3 is CASGTKAAQGYTF. CDR3 bases: TGCGCCAGCGGGACTAAAGCAGCCCAGGGCTACACCTTC. Filled out from reference TRBV5-1 and TRBJ1-2, the complete variable domain reads KAGVTQTPRYLIKTRGQQVTLSCSPISGHRSVSWYQQTPGQGLQFLFEYFSETQRNKGNFPGRFSGRQFSNSRSEMNVSTLELGDSALYLCASGTKAAQGYTFGSGTRLTVV.

This clonotype was counted ten times or more. V usage is TRBV29-1 and J usage is TRBJ1-1; D is undetermined. The V and J ends lost 4 bases and 0 bases respectively, with 9 bases between them. In germline, CDR1 is SQVTM, CDR2 ANQGSEA. CDR3 length: 13 residues. CDR3 sequence reads: CSVVSQVNTEAFF. In nucleotides, the CDR3 is TGCAGCGTTGTATCCCAAGTGAACACTGAAGCTTTCTTT.

A single count supports this clonotype. The junction departs from germline at one end; a sequencing error may be responsible. The V and J genes are TRBV12-3 or TRBV12-4 and TRBJ2-7; TRBD2 might be the D (6 bases). The length of the CDR3 is 14 residues. The chain's CDR3 is CASSLGGASWDEHF. For the CDR3, the DNA is TGTGCCAGCAGTTTAGGCGGGGCCTCTTGGGACGAGCACTTC.

This clonotype was observed many times. The chain is built from TRBV7-6 and TRBJ1-1; 9 nucleotides align to TRBD1. This CDR3 region has 14 residues. Germline CDR1 is SGHVS and CDR2 is FNYEAQ. Trimming at V came to 8 bases and at J to 6 bases, leaving 10 bases not matched to a gene. The CDR3 DNA is TGTGCCAGCTCGGAGGGACAGGGCTTTGCTGAAGCTTTCTTT. Its protein product is CASSEGQGFAEAFF. Complete variable domain (other parts from reference TRBV7-6 and TRBJ1-1): GAGVSQSPRYKVTKRGQDVALRCDPISGHVSLYWYRQALGQGPEFLTYFNYEAQQDKSGLPNDRFSAERPEGSISTLTIQRTEQRDSAMYRCASSEGQGFAEAFFGQGTRLTVV.

This clonotype came up many times. This chain uses TRBV5-1 with TRBJ2-5; 12 bases are shared with TRBD2. The CDR3 loop spans 18 amino acids. Germline loops: CDR1 SGHRS, CDR2 YFSETQ. Germline trimming cut 4 bases from V and 5 bases from J; bases unmatched to any gene: 15. CDR3 amino acids: CASSQRLAGVLPSETQYF. In nucleotides, the CDR3 is TGCGCCAGCAGCCAACGACTAGCGGGGGTCCTCCCGTCGGAGACCCAGTACTTC.

The sample holds a few counts of this clonotype. The chain carries TRBV7-8 and TRBJ2-3; 11 nucleotides align to TRBD2. V gave up 5 bases and J gave up 4 bases; unmatched junction bases: 14. CDR1 is SGHVS and CDR2 is FQNEAQ in the germline V gene. The CDR3 has 18 residues. DNA for the CDR3: TGTGCCAGCAGCCACCTAGCGGGAGGAGGTAGCTCGGCAGATACGCAGTATTTT. It encodes CASSHLAGGGSSADTQYF.

This clonotype was seen at least ten times. The genes are TRBV4-3 and TRBJ1-1; the D is unclear. CDR1 LGHNA and CDR2 YSLEER come from the germline V gene. V was pared by 3 bases and J by 6 bases, with 14 bases between. The CDR3 contains 14 residues. This CDR3 reads CASSQWEAAAEAFF. CDR3 sequence (DNA): TGCGCCAGCAGCCAGTGGGAGGCAGCAGCTGAAGCTTTCTTT.

This clonotype has a count of ten or more. V usage is TRBV5-8 and J usage is TRBJ1-5; 8 bases agree with TRBD1. The V gene end was trimmed by 3 bases and the J gene end by 5 bases; junction bases not matched to a gene: 1. The CDR3 is 13 amino acids. Per germline, CDR1 SGHTS and CDR2 YDEGEE. CDR3 sequence: CASSSTGDQPQHF. The CDR3 DNA is TGTGCCAGCAGCTCGACAGGGGATCAGCCCCAGCATTTT. The full variable domain, completed using reference TRBV5-8 and TRBJ1-5, is EAGVTQSPTHLIKTRGQQATLRCSPISGHTSVYWYQQALGLGLQFLLWYDEGEERNRGNFPPRFSGRQFPNYSSELNVNALELEDSALYLCASSSTGDQPQHFGDGTRLSIL.

This clonotype was seen many times. The gene calls are TRBV7-2 and TRBJ1-4; D possibly corresponds to TRBD1 (6 bases). The V gene's germline CDR1 is SGHTA and CDR2 FQGNSA. The V end lost 6 bases, the J end lost 7 bases, and 15 bases lay between the germline ends. The CDR3 is 14 amino acids. The CDR3 region is CASSFGGASEKLFF. The DNA for the CDR3 is TGTGCCAGCAGTTTTGGGGGGGCCTCTGAAAAACTGTTTTTT. Full variable domain (rest looked up from reference TRBV7-2 and TRBJ1-4): GAGVSQSPSNKVTEKGKDVELRCDPISGHTALYWYRQSLGQGLEFLIYFQGNSAPDKSGLPSDRFSAERTGGSVSTLTIQRTQQEDSAVYLCASSFGGASEKLFFGSGTQLSVL.

This clonotype has a count of ten or more. The chain has TRBV20-1 and TRBJ1-2, with 12 nucleotides matching TRBD1. Germline V gene data show CDR1 as DFQATT and CDR2 as SNEGSKA (reference sequence). CDR3 length: 14 residues. With V trimmed by 6 bases and J by 7 bases, 9 bases remained unmatched. The CDR3 here is CSATTGTGGVGYTF. The DNA of the CDR3 is TGCAGTGCAACAACCGGGACAGGGGGCGTTGGCTACACCTTC.

This clonotype was seen ten or more times. This chain joins TRBV10-3 and TRBJ1-5, with D possibly being TRBD1 (5 bases). Trimming pared 4 bases from V and 11 bases from J, leaving 15 bases between. The germline V gene encodes CDR1 ENHRY and CDR2 SYGVKD. There are 13 residues in the CDR3. CDR3 bases: TGTGCCATCAGTGGCGTAGGGGAAATGGCCCAGCATTTT. Translation gives CAISGVGEMAQHF.

This clonotype was found many times. This chain links TRBV6-2 or TRBV6-3 with TRBJ2-7; D gene uncertain. The V end lost 0 bases, the J end lost 2 bases, and 8 bases lay between the germline ends. Germline CDR1 is MNHEY and CDR2 is SVGEGT. The CDR3 spans 14 residues. Written as DNA, the CDR3 is TGTGCCAGCAGTTACTCTGGGCAGACCTACGAGCAGTACTTC. Residues: CASSYSGQTYEQYF.

Many counts were recorded for this clonotype. V usage is TRBV9 and J usage is TRBJ2-7; 11 nucleotides align to TRBD1. Germline V CDR1 and CDR2: SGDLS, YYNGEE. Trimming removed 0 bases from V and 5 bases from J; junction bases left unmatched: 7. This CDR3 has 16 amino acids. CDR3 coding DNA: TGTGCCAGCAGCGTAGGAGGGGACAGGGGGGGCCACGAGCAGTACTTC. Protein sequence: CASSVGGDRGGHEQYF.

This clonotype was detected ten times or more. The V call is TRBV6-6, the J call TRBJ1-2; possible D gene TRBD1, 5 bases. V was cut by 6 bases and J by 3 bases, with 11 bases left in between. Germline V gene sequence: CDR1 MNHNY, CDR2 SVGAGI (reference sequence). This CDR3 comprises 13 residues. The CDR3, as DNA: TGTGCCAGCAGCCGGGGCGGATACTATGGCTACACCTTC. The encoded protein is CASSRGGYYGYTF.

V usage is TRBV30 and J usage is TRBJ1-2, with 9 bases identical to TRBD1. The CDR3 has 13 residues. Germline V CDR1 and CDR2: GTSNPN, SVGIG (reference sequence). The V and J ends lost 5 bases and 4 bases, in that order; junction bases with no gene match: 5. The CDR3 DNA reads as TGTGCCTGGCTAGGACAGGGGCTCTATGGCTACACCTTC. It codes for CAWLGQGLYGYTF.

About this clonotype itself: A much more abundant neighbour one base away suggests this may be a read error. This chain uses TRBV12-3 or TRBV12-4 with TRBJ2-2; D possibly corresponds to TRBD2 (7 bases). This CDR3 spans 14 amino acids. CDR3: CASTPGGARGEMFF. The CDR3 bases are TGTGCCAGCACCCCGGGGGGCGCACGCGGGGAGATGTTTTTT.

This clonotype appeared many times. The V and J genes are TRBV6-5 and TRBJ2-4; either TRBD1 or TRBD2 may supply D (5 bases each). Germline CDR1 reads MNHEY; CDR2 reads SVGAGI. The CDR3 runs to 14 residues. V shed 8 bases and J shed 6 bases, with 17 bases lying between them. CDR3: CASCPEGPGNIQYF. The CDR3 DNA follows: TGTGCCAGCTGTCCAGAGGGGCCTGGAAACATTCAGTACTTC.

This clonotype was counted ten times or more. The V and J genes are TRBV7-2 and TRBJ1-5; D gene uncertain. The V end lost 1 base, the J end lost 0 bases, and 10 bases lay between the germline ends. Germline CDR1 and CDR2: SGHTA and FQGNSA. The CDR3 consists of 16 residues. CDR3 sequence: CASSLGGSYSNQPQHF. CDR3 in DNA: TGTGCCAGCAGCTTAGGCGGGAGCTATAGCAATCAGCCCCAGCATTTT.

This clonotype was seen ten or more times. V is TRBV6-2 or TRBV6-3 and J is TRBJ1-1; D may be TRBD1 (5 bases). The germline V and J ends were trimmed by 10 bases and 4 bases, with 19 bases remaining between them. CDR1 and CDR2 (germline): MNHEY, SVGEGT. This CDR3 region has 14 residues. In DNA form, the CDR3 reads TGTGCCACCCAGGGAGGGGTATTTATCACTGAAGCTTTCTTT. Its translation is CATQGGVFITEAFF.

The chain employs TRBV18 and TRBJ2-7; possibly TRBD1 or TRBD2 for D (5 bases each). Trimming took off 2 bases at V and 5 bases at J, with 16 bases between the two ends. The CDR3 is 15 amino acids. Germline CDR1 reads KGHSH; CDR2 reads LQKENI. CDR3 coding DNA: TGTGCCAGCTCACCAGGGACCGGCACTCCCGACGAGCAGTACTTC. Amino acid sequence: CASSPGTGTPDEQYF.

Many counts were recorded for this clonotype. This chain links TRBV12-3 or TRBV12-4 with TRBJ2-5; 8 bases match TRBD1. V trimming: 6 bases; J trimming: 4 bases; junction bases outside the gene matches: 10. The CDR3 extends over 15 amino acids. CDR3 sequence reads: CASSLPQGAVETQYF. CDR3 coding DNA: TGTGCCAGCAGCCTCCCCCAGGGGGCCGTAGAGACCCAGTACTTC.

This clonotype showed up many times. The chain's CDR3 is CASSTDRGNQPQHF. In nucleotides, the CDR3 is TGTGCCAGCAGTACGGACAGGGGAAATCAGCCCCAGCATTTT. The chain joins TRBV6-2 or TRBV6-3 to TRBJ1-5; 9 bases fit TRBD1. The junction had 3 bases not matched to a gene; V was cut back by 5 bases and J by 4 bases. The CDR3 has 14 amino acids. The germline CDR1 and CDR2 sequences are MNHEY and SVGEGT.